This TCR beta chain appears in the sequencing data of a study of T cell responses to AZD1222 COVID-19 vaccine. Profiled with immunoSEQ multiplex PCR; TCRdb holds only in-frame clones, not every one. The data show 130,000 to 150,000 clones, roughly 89% seen once. This clone was recorded a few times. The sequence derives from an adult in good health. The specimen comprised peripheral blood, sampled on day 0 of AZD1222 vaccination.

This chain's CDR3 is CASSLGRAGYEQYF. The DNA for the CDR3 is TGTGCCAGCAGTCTAGGCAGGGCGGGCTACGAGCAGTACTTC. The V call is TRBV27, the J call TRBJ2-7; D could derive from TRBD1 or TRBD2 (5 bases each). This CDR3 has 14 residues. With 5 bases removed from V and 3 bases from J, the gap between germline ends came to 14 bases. Germline assignment: CDR1 MNHEY and CDR2 SMNVEV (reference sequence).